Listed below are T cell receptor beta chains from one sample, sequenced in a study of read filtering for tumor transcriptome and immune sequencing. In TCRdb, the reads were re-called with MiXCR into one record per CDR3 protein. The table records some 25,000 distinct CDR3 sequences, around a fifth of them present only once. The sequenced material came from a population of CD138-negative cells sorted from bone marrow. The receptors derive from a donor aged 40 or over with multiple myeloma. CDR3s include the opening cysteine and the closing phenylalanine or tryptophan. D genes are given only for firm matches. Clone size is given for some rows only: seen once, a few or many times, or a class if the clone is expanded.

V gene: TRBV20-1; D gene: TRBD2; J gene: TRBJ2-3; clone size: many; CDR3 DNA: TGCAGTGCGGGTAGCGGGGGCCACACAGATACGCAGTATTTT; CDR3 protein: CSAGSGGHTDTQYF
V gene: TRBV28; D gene: TRBD2; J gene: TRBJ2-1; clone size: many; CDR3 DNA: TGTGCCAGCAGTTTGAGCGGGAGAGATGAGCAGTTCTTC; CDR3 protein: CASSLSGRDEQFF
V gene: TRBV5-1; D gene: TRBD2; J gene: TRBJ2-1; clone size: many; CDR3 DNA: TGCGCCAGCAGCTCTGCCGGGACTAGCGGCAATGAGCAGTTCTTC; CDR3 protein: CASSSAGTSGNEQFF
V gene: TRBV5-1; D gene: TRBD2; J gene: TRBJ2-1; clone size: many; CDR3 DNA: TGCGCCAGCAGCTTGGCCAAGGCGGGAGTGGGGAATGAGCAGTTCTTC; CDR3 protein: CASSLAKAGVGNEQFF
V gene: TRBV11-1; D gene: TRBD1; J gene: TRBJ2-7; clone size: many; CDR3 DNA: TGTGCCAGCAGCTTAGGGACAGGGGCCCCTCGGGAGCAGTACTTC; CDR3 protein: CASSLGTGAPREQYF
V gene: TRBV7-3; D gene: NA; J gene: TRBJ1-2; clone size: once; CDR3 DNA: TGTGCCAGCAGCTTAACGGGCCGAGCTCCCTATGGCTACACCTTC; CDR3 protein: CASSLTGRAPYGYTF
V gene: TRBV3-1; D gene: NA; J gene: TRBJ2-2; clone size: many; CDR3 DNA: TGTGCCAGCAGCCAATACAGGGTGTCCCCCGGGGAGCTGTTTTTT; CDR3 protein: CASSQYRVSPGELFF
V gene: TRBV20-1; D gene: NA; J gene: TRBJ1-2; clone size: many; CDR3 DNA: TGCAGTGCTAGAGCACTAGAGGGCTACACCTTC; CDR3 protein: CSARALEGYTF
V gene: TRBV5-1; D gene: NA; J gene: TRBJ2-7; clone size: few; CDR3 DNA: TGCGCCAGCAGCTTGGGACCCGAAGGGTACGAGCAGTACTTC; CDR3 protein: CASSLGPEGYEQYF
V gene: TRBV4-2; D gene: NA; J gene: TRBJ1-5; clone size: many; CDR3 DNA: TGTGCCAGCAGCCTACAGGGTAGCAATCAGCCCCAGCATTTT; CDR3 protein: CASSLQGSNQPQHF
V gene: TRBV7-8; D gene: NA; J gene: TRBJ2-7; clone size: NA; CDR3 DNA: TGTGCCAGCAGCTTAGATCGGAGGACGGTGAGCGAGCAGTACTTC; CDR3 protein: CASSLDRRTVSEQYF
V gene: TRBV10-1; D gene: TRBD2; J gene: TRBJ2-1; clone size: medium-sized; CDR3 DNA: TGCGCCAGGGAGACTAGCGGCCACTCCTACAATGAGCAGTTCTTC; CDR3 protein: CARETSGHSYNEQFF
V gene: TRBV4-1; D gene: NA; J gene: TRBJ1-1; clone size: many; CDR3 DNA: TGCGCCAGCAGCCAAGCCCGAATCTCCCGGGGTTTTCCAAACACTGAAGCTTTCTTT; CDR3 protein: CASSQARISRGFPNTEAFF
V gene: TRBV15; D gene: NA; J gene: TRBJ2-3; clone size: many; CDR3 DNA: TGTGCCACCAGCAAGAATTTAGGAGATACGCAGTATTTT; CDR3 protein: CATSKNLGDTQYF
V gene: TRBV5-1; D gene: NA; J gene: TRBJ1-1; clone size: NA; CDR3 DNA: TGCGCCAGTAGCCCGAGACGGGTCGGAACCAGCACTGAAGCTTTCTTT; CDR3 protein: CASSPRRVGTSTEAFF
V gene: TRBV5-6; D gene: TRBD1; J gene: TRBJ2-5; clone size: NA; CDR3 DNA: TGTGTCAGCGGCTTGGGAGGGACAGGGGGCTTGAGAGAGACCCAGTACTTC; CDR3 protein: CVSGLGGTGGLRETQYF
V gene: TRBV6-1; D gene: NA; J gene: TRBJ2-3; clone size: once; CDR3 DNA: TGTGCCAGCGGTGATCGAAGCGGTTCCGATACGCAGTATTTT; CDR3 protein: CASGDRSGSDTQYF
V gene: TRBV29-1; D gene: TRBD2; J gene: TRBJ2-1; clone size: NA; CDR3 DNA: TGCAGCGTGCGAGCGGGAGGGAGCTCCTACAATGAGCAGTTCTTC; CDR3 protein: CSVRAGGSSYNEQFF
V gene: TRBV5-1; D gene: NA; J gene: TRBJ1-1; clone size: many; CDR3 DNA: TGCGCCAGCAGCTTACAGGGAGGCAACACTGAAGCTTTCTTT; CDR3 protein: CASSLQGGNTEAFF
V gene: TRBV29-1; D gene: TRBD2; J gene: TRBJ2-2; clone size: many; CDR3 DNA: TGCAGCGCCGAGGGGACTAGCGGTGTTGGGACCGGGGAGCTGTTTTTT; CDR3 protein: CSAEGTSGVGTGELFF
V gene: TRBV20-1; D gene: NA; J gene: TRBJ1-5; clone size: few; CDR3 DNA: TGCAGTGCTAGAGATCATGGGGAGAGCAATCAGCCCCAGCATTTT; CDR3 protein: CSARDHGESNQPQHF
V gene: TRBV20-1; D gene: TRBD2; J gene: TRBJ2-3; clone size: medium-sized; CDR3 DNA: TGCAGTGCTAGAGCTGGAGCGGGAAGGGTAGATACGCAGTATTTT; CDR3 protein: CSARAGAGRVDTQYF
V gene: TRBV30; D gene: NA; J gene: TRBJ1-4; clone size: few; CDR3 DNA: TGTGCCTGGGTATCTGGAGGGGGAAAACTGTTTTTT; CDR3 protein: CAWVSGGGKLFF
V gene: TRBV3-1; D gene: NA; J gene: TRBJ2-1; clone size: medium-sized; CDR3 DNA: TGTGCCAGCAGCCTAGGTACGAATGAGCAGTTCTTC; CDR3 protein: CASSLGTNEQFF
V gene: TRBV29-1; D gene: TRBD1; J gene: TRBJ1-1; clone size: NA; CDR3 DNA: TGCAGCGCCGCGGACAGGGTGTCTGAAGCTTTCTTT; CDR3 protein: CSAADRVSEAFF
V gene: TRBV29-1; D gene: NA; J gene: TRBJ2-7; clone size: NA; CDR3 DNA: TGCAGCGTCTCGGACTTCTCGAGCTCCTACGAGCAGTACTTC; CDR3 protein: CSVSDFSSSYEQYF
V gene: TRBV5-1; D gene: NA; J gene: TRBJ2-3; clone size: NA; CDR3 DNA: TGCGCCAGCAGCCCGAGCCTAGCGCGTATAACAGATACGCAGTATTTT; CDR3 protein: CASSPSLARITDTQYF
V gene: TRBV20-1; D gene: TRBD2; J gene: TRBJ2-3; clone size: many; CDR3 DNA: TGCAGTGCTAAGCGGGGGAGCACAGATACGCAGTATTTT; CDR3 protein: CSAKRGSTDTQYF
V gene: TRBV5-1; D gene: TRBD2; J gene: TRBJ2-1; clone size: many; CDR3 DNA: TGCGCCAGCAGCTTGGTAGTAGCGGGATCTAATGAGCAGTTCTTC; CDR3 protein: CASSLVVAGSNEQFF
V gene: TRBV5-4; D gene: NA; J gene: TRBJ1-1; clone size: many; CDR3 DNA: TGTGCCAGCAGCTCGCGAACCGGGACCGATAACACTGAAGCTTTCTTT; CDR3 protein: CASSSRTGTDNTEAFF
V gene: TRBV2; D gene: TRBD2; J gene: TRBJ2-1; clone size: many; CDR3 DNA: TGTGCCACCCTAGCGGTAAGACAGCAGTTCTTC; CDR3 protein: CATLAVRQQFF
V gene: TRBV9; D gene: NA; J gene: TRBJ2-2; clone size: many; CDR3 DNA: TGTGCCAGCAGCGTAGCAGGGCAGAACACCGGGGAGCTGTTTTTT; CDR3 protein: CASSVAGQNTGELFF
V gene: TRBV10-3; D gene: NA; J gene: TRBJ2-5; clone size: many; CDR3 DNA: TGTGCCATCAGTGTCAGGCAGCAAGAGACCCAGTACTTC; CDR3 protein: CAISVRQQETQYF
V gene: TRBV29-1; D gene: TRBD1; J gene: TRBJ2-7; clone size: many; CDR3 DNA: TGCAGCGTTGAACAGGGGGCGGGGGAGCAGTACTTC; CDR3 protein: CSVEQGAGEQYF
V gene: TRBV4-1; D gene: TRBD1; J gene: TRBJ1-1; clone size: NA; CDR3 DNA: TGCGCCAGCAGCCAAGCTAGGACAGGCATTAACACTGAAGCTTTCTTT; CDR3 protein: CASSQARTGINTEAFF
V gene: TRBV4-1; D gene: NA; J gene: TRBJ1-1; clone size: many; CDR3 DNA: TGCGCCAGCAGCCAAGATAAAACAATCATCAACACTGAAGCTTTCTTT; CDR3 protein: CASSQDKTIINTEAFF
V gene: TRBV2; D gene: TRBD2; J gene: TRBJ2-2; clone size: many; CDR3 DNA: TGTGCCAGCAGGCGGGAGAATACCGGGGAGCTGTTTTTT; CDR3 protein: CASRRENTGELFF
V gene: TRBV7-2; D gene: TRBD2; J gene: TRBJ2-1; clone size: many; CDR3 DNA: TGTGCCAGCAGCACCACTAGCGGGAGGACGGACAATGAGCAGTTCTTC; CDR3 protein: CASSTTSGRTDNEQFF
V gene: TRBV29-1; D gene: NA; J gene: TRBJ1-2; clone size: many; CDR3 DNA: TGCAGCGTTAGGGCAGGCTATGGCTACACCTTC; CDR3 protein: CSVRAGYGYTF
V gene: TRBV12-3/TRBV12-4; D gene: NA; J gene: TRBJ2-3; clone size: medium-sized; CDR3 DNA: TGTGCCAGCAGTTTGTATGGTAGCACAGATACGCAGTATTTT; CDR3 protein: CASSLYGSTDTQYF
V gene: TRBV29-1; D gene: TRBD2; J gene: TRBJ2-7; clone size: NA; CDR3 DNA: TGCAGCGTACGGACTAGCGGGAGAGACGAGCAGTACTTC; CDR3 protein: CSVRTSGRDEQYF
V gene: TRBV24-1; D gene: NA; J gene: TRBJ2-1; clone size: many; CDR3 DNA: TGTGCCACCAGTGCTGGGAGACTAGGGTCCTACAATGAGCAGTTCTTC; CDR3 protein: CATSAGRLGSYNEQFF
V gene: TRBV18; D gene: NA; J gene: TRBJ2-3; clone size: few; CDR3 DNA: TGTGCCAGCTCACCTAAGGGGGATACGCAGTATTTT; CDR3 protein: CASSPKGDTQYF
V gene: TRBV12-3/TRBV12-4; D gene: NA; J gene: TRBJ2-3; clone size: many; CDR3 DNA: TGTGCCAGCAGTTTAGACAGCGGCACCACAGATACGCAGTATTTT; CDR3 protein: CASSLDSGTTDTQYF
V gene: TRBV6-1; D gene: NA; J gene: TRBJ1-5; clone size: few; CDR3 DNA: TGTGCCAGCAGAGCCTACAGAAATAGCAATCAGCCCCAGCATTTT; CDR3 protein: CASRAYRNSNQPQHF
V gene: TRBV27; D gene: TRBD2; J gene: TRBJ2-3; clone size: many; CDR3 DNA: TGTGCCAGCAGTTTAGGTCTAGCGGGAGGAGATACGCAGTATTTT; CDR3 protein: CASSLGLAGGDTQYF
V gene: TRBV29-1; D gene: NA; J gene: TRBJ2-3; clone size: many; CDR3 DNA: TGCAGCGTTGAAAGGGGAACAGATACGCAGTATTTT; CDR3 protein: CSVERGTDTQYF